The 31 T cell receptor beta chains below all came from one sample that was sequenced in a study of cytomegalovirus exposure and HLA in healthy donors. The PCR was carried out with 60 Vbeta primers and 13 Jbeta primers. The protocol was immunoSEQ multiplex PCR, while the TCRdb copy is restricted to in-frame clones and leaves out a portion. The sample records over 150,000 clones, approximately 79% being singletons. Material for sequencing was PBMCs. These receptors were collected from a man aged 60 to 69 in good health and CMV-seronegative.

V is TRBV7-8 and J is TRBJ2-2; weak D call: TRBD2 (5 bases). V was shortened by 5 bases and J by 4 bases, with 17 bases between the two germline ends. This CDR3 spans 16 amino acids. Per germline, CDR1 SGHVS and CDR2 FQNEAQ. CDR3 sequence (DNA): TGTGCCAGCAGCGACCCAAAGACGCGGGCCACCGGGGAGCTGTTTTTT. Amino acid sequence: CASSDPKTRATGELFF.

The CDR3 sequence: CASSLRWQGAYEQYF. Here the CDR3 DNA reads TGTGCCAGCAGTTTACGATGGCAGGGGGCCTACGAGCAGTACTTC. The rearrangement uses TRBV27 and TRBJ2-7, with 7 positions matching TRBD1. J lost 2 bases, V lost 2 bases, and 6 bases had no gene match. The CDR3 length is 15 residues. In germline, CDR1 is MNHEY, CDR2 SMNVEV (reference sequence).

V gene TRBV28 combines with J gene TRBJ1-5, with D unclear. This CDR3 is 12 amino acids long. The germline CDR1 and CDR2 sequences are MDHEN and SYDVKM. Trimming removed 11 bases from V and 2 bases from J, with 10 bases in between. The DNA of the CDR3 is TGTGCCGCGTGGCAGGGCAATCAGCCCCAGCATTTT. It encodes CAAWQGNQPQHF.

This clone was seen only once. V and J are TRBV7-2 and TRBJ2-7; 9 bases are a match to TRBD1. There are 14 residues in the CDR3. V was pared by 7 bases and J by 6 bases, with 10 bases of the junction left unmatched. CDR1 is SGHTA and CDR2 is FQGNSA in the germline V gene. The CDR3 region is CASTTDRGRSEQYF. The CDR3 DNA is TGTGCCAGCACCACGGACAGGGGTCGGTCCGAGCAGTACTTC.

The genes are TRBV29-1 and TRBJ1-1; TRBD1 is a possible D gene (6 bases). There are 12 residues in the CDR3. Germline loops: CDR1 SQVTM, CDR2 ANQGSEA. The CDR3 bases are TGCAGTGCGAGGACAGCGAACACTGAAGCTTTCTTT. It specifies CSARTANTEAFF.

The chain recombines TRBV29-1 with TRBJ1-1, with a tentative D call TRBD1 (5 bases). CDR1 is SQVTM, CDR2 ANQGSEA, per germline. The CDR3 covers 17 residues. V lost 4 bases to trimming and J lost 5 bases, with 26 bases between them. The CDR3 DNA sequence: TGCAGCGTTGCCGTCTCAGGGTTAACGATGCGGAAGACTGAAGCTTTCTTT. It is translated as CSVAVSGLTMRKTEAFF.

CDR3 sequence: CASSFRGPQSPSSGNTIYF. CDR3 nucleotide sequence: TGTGCCAGCAGTTTTCGAGGGCCCCAGAGTCCTAGCTCTGGAAACACCATATATTTT. The chain uses TRBV28 and TRBJ1-3; D gene ambiguous. The germline gives CDR1 MDHEN, CDR2 SYDVKM. The CDR3 extends over 19 amino acids. Trimming removed 3 bases from V and 0 bases from J, with 21 bases in between.

J is TRBJ2-7 and V is TRBV7-2; D remains unclear. The CDR3 sequence is 12 residues long. V was clipped by 5 bases and J by 2 bases, with 7 bases between them. Germline CDR1 reads SGHTA; CDR2 reads FQGNSA. In DNA, the CDR3 is TGTGCCAGCAGCCCCCTAACCTACGAGCAGTACTTC. Its protein product is CASSPLTYEQYF.

The J gene is TRBJ1-1, the V gene TRBV7-2; TRBD1 might be the D (5 bases). The V end was cut by 7 bases, the J end by 0 bases, with 12 bases between. CDR3 length equals 14 residues. Germline V gene data show CDR1 as SGHTA and CDR2 as FQGNSA. The CDR3 DNA follows: TGTGCCAGCACCACGTGGGGGGTGAACACTGAAGCTTTCTTT. It encodes CASTTWGVNTEAFF.

This chain joins TRBV10-1 and TRBJ2-7; 10 nucleotides line up with TRBD2. V lost 2 bases and J lost 6; bases outside the gene matches: 7. This CDR3 contains 15 residues. Per germline, CDR1 WNHNN and CDR2 SYGVQD (reference sequence). The CDR3, as DNA: TGCGCCAGCAGTGAGGGGTTTAGCGGGAGGTCCGAGCAGTACTTC. Amino acids: CASSEGFSGRSEQYF.

This clone was found a few times. The genes are TRBV7-9 and TRBJ1-2; 7 bases fit TRBD1. This CDR3 is built from 14 residues. Germline-derived CDR1 and CDR2 are SEHNR and FQNEAQ (reference sequence). J was trimmed by 2 bases and V by 0 bases; bases with no gene match: 0. The CDR3 is CASSLAQGNYGYTF. The CDR3 nucleotides are TGTGCCAGCAGCTTAGCACAGGGGAACTATGGCTACACCTTC. Full variable domain (remainder filled in from reference TRBV7-9 and TRBJ1-2): DTGVSQNPRHKITKRGQNVTFRCDPISEHNRLYWYRQTLGQGPEFLTYFQNEAQLEKSRLLSDRFSAERPKGSFSTLEIQRTEQGDSAMYLCASSLAQGNYGYTFGSGTRLTVV.

The table lists this clone with a count of one. V and J are TRBV11-3 and TRBJ2-7; D is unresolved. In germline, CDR1 is SGHNT, CDR2 YENEEA. This CDR3 is built from 12 residues. The V end was cut by 0 bases, the J end by 6 bases, with 6 bases between. The CDR3 DNA follows: TGTGCCAGCAGCTTAGATGTCGGCGAGCAGTACTTC. Translating it yields CASSLDVGEQYF.

The chain recombines TRBV19 with TRBJ2-3, with 9 bases aligning to TRBD2. This CDR3 is 17 amino acids long. In germline, CDR1 is LNHDA, CDR2 SQIVND (reference sequence). V shed 7 bases and J 6 bases; nucleotides not matched to a gene: 17. DNA of the CDR3: TGTGCCAGTAACCCCAGCACCAGCGGGGGGCCCAGGGATACGCAGTATTTT. It is translated as CASNPSTSGGPRDTQYF.

V gene TRBV30 combines with J gene TRBJ2-1, with TRBD2 matching over 11 bases. V was pared by 0 bases and J by 6 bases, with 4 bases of the junction left unmatched. There are 15 residues in the CDR3. Germline assignment: CDR1 GTSNPN and CDR2 SVGIG (reference sequence). The CDR3 coding sequence is TGTGCCTGGAGTGTACAACTAGCGGGAGTCAATGAGCAGTTCTTC. This codes for CAWSVQLAGVNEQFF.

The genes are TRBV5-4 and TRBJ2-5; 7 bases match TRBD2. The CDR3 totals 15 residues. Germline V CDR1 and CDR2: SGHNT, YYREEE (reference sequence). V lost 4 bases, J lost 7 bases, and 13 bases stayed unmatched. CDR3: CASSRWGGGPGTQYF. The CDR3, as DNA: TGTGCCAGCAGCCGGTGGGGCGGGGGACCGGGGACCCAGTACTTC.

This chain connects TRBV7-2 to TRBJ1-6; tentatively, D is TRBD1 (5 bases). The V and J ends lost 3 bases and 7 bases respectively, with 10 bases between them. The CDR3 covers 14 residues. The germline CDR1 and CDR2 sequences are SGHTA and FQGNSA. CDR3 sequence: CASSLQTVNSPLHF. The DNA of the CDR3 is TGTGCCAGCAGCTTGCAGACAGTCAATTCACCCCTCCACTTT.

This clone is a singleton in its sample. The chain carries TRBV7-2 and TRBJ1-1; D remains unclear. V was cut by 7 bases and J by 4 bases, with 13 bases left in between. CDR1 and CDR2 (germline): SGHTA, FQGNSA. CDR3 length equals 13 residues. CDR3 in amino acids: CASIPKGGTEAFF. DNA of the CDR3: TGTGCCAGCATCCCCAAGGGAGGCACTGAAGCTTTCTTT.

The CDR3 sequence: CASRSSTSGGGDTQYF. The CDR3 DNA sequence: TGTGCCAGTAGAAGCTCGACTAGCGGGGGCGGAGATACGCAGTATTTT. The chain joins TRBV19 to TRBJ2-3; 12 bases are a match to TRBD2. Trimming cost V 6 bases and J 5 bases; bases outside gene matches: 9. Germline CDR1 is LNHDA and CDR2 is SQIVND (reference sequence). The CDR3 sequence is 16 residues long.

The chain couples TRBV6-6 to TRBJ1-1; D may be TRBD1 (5 bases). The CDR3 runs 13 residues. The V gene lost 6 bases and the J gene lost 1 base, with 9 bases spanning the gap. The germline CDR1 and CDR2 sequences are MNHNY and SVGAGI (reference sequence). CDR3 sequence reads: CASRPQGNTEAFF. The CDR3 region has the DNA TGTGCCAGCAGGCCTCAGGGGAACACTGAAGCTTTCTTT.

In the case of this clone: One end of the junction does not line up with germline, which may come from a read error. This chain connects TRBV7-9 to TRBJ1-1, with TRBD1 identical over 8 bases. Germline V gene data show CDR1 as SEHNR and CDR2 as FQNEAQ (reference sequence). CDR3 length equals 15 residues. CDR3 amino acids: CSSSRTGLMNTEAFF. In DNA form, the CDR3 reads TGTTCCAGCAGCAGGACAGGGCTAATGAACACTGAAGCTTTCTTT.

This chain's CDR3 is CASSGTSGAYNEQFF. The CDR3 nucleotides read TGTGCCAGCAGCGGTACTAGCGGGGCCTACAATGAGCAGTTCTTC. This chain joins TRBV7-2 and TRBJ2-1; 10 bases line up with TRBD2. V lost 5 bases and J lost 2; bases outside the gene matches: 3. This CDR3 comprises 15 residues. The germline gives CDR1 SGHTA, CDR2 FQGNSA.

In this sample, this clone turned up a few times. This chain's CDR3 is CASSVELDADTQYF. CDR3 bases: TGTGCCAGCAGTGTCGAACTAGACGCAGATACGCAGTATTTT. This chain links TRBV2 with TRBJ2-3; possibly TRBD2 for D (5 bases). Germline V gives CDR1 SNHLY, CDR2 FYNNEI. The germline V and J ends were trimmed by 4 bases and 4 bases, with 12 bases remaining between them. The CDR3 length is 14 residues.

This clone was found once. The genes are TRBV30 and TRBJ1-4; no clear D. Germline values: CDR1 GTSNPN, CDR2 SVGIG (reference sequence). V shed 2 bases and J shed 7 bases, with 11 bases lying between them. This CDR3 region has 13 residues. The chain's CDR3 is CAWSTQLGEKLFF. The CDR3 bases are TGTGCCTGGAGTACACAGTTGGGTGAAAAACTGTTTTTT. Full variable domain (remainder filled in from reference TRBV30 and TRBJ1-4): SQTIHQWPATLVQPVGSPLSLECTVEGTSNPNLYWYRQAAGRGLQLLFYSVGIGQISSEVPQNLSASRPQDRQFILSSKKLLLSDSGFYLCAWSTQLGEKLFFGSGTQLSVL.

The sample holds one count of this clone. This chain connects TRBV5-4 to TRBJ2-1; D remains ambiguous. V was pared by 0 bases and J by 0 bases, with 10 bases between. The CDR3 covers 16 residues. The germline gives CDR1 SGHNT, CDR2 YYREEE (reference sequence). The CDR3 here is CASSLERAPSYNEQFF. CDR3 nucleotides: TGTGCCAGCAGCTTGGAGAGAGCTCCCTCCTACAATGAGCAGTTCTTC.

This rearrangement joins TRBV15 to TRBJ1-2; TRBD1 might be the D (5 bases). Looked up from germline, CDR1 is LNHNV and CDR2 is YYDKDF (reference sequence). The V end was cut by 5 bases, the J end by 1 base, with 11 bases between. The CDR3 covers 14 residues. CDR3 DNA sequence: TGTGCCACCAGCGCGGGACGGATTAACTATGGCTACACCTTC. Translation: CATSAGRINYGYTF.

This rearrangement joins TRBV7-8 to TRBJ2-4, with 8 bases aligning to TRBD1. Germline lookup yields CDR1 SGHVS and CDR2 FQNEAQ. This CDR3 comprises 14 residues. The J segment lost 7 bases and the V segment lost 5 bases, leaving 7 bases of the junction unmatched. CDR3: CASSQQAGGNIQYF. DNA of the CDR3: TGTGCCAGCAGCCAGCAGGCAGGGGGCAACATTCAGTACTTC. Combining the CDR3 with reference TRBV7-8 and TRBJ2-4 gives the whole variable domain GAGVSQSPRYKVAKRGQDVALRCDPISGHVSLFWYQQALGQGPEFLTYFQNEAQLDKSGLPSDRFFAERPEGSVSTLKIQRTQQEDSAVYLCASSQQAGGNIQYFGAGTRLSVL.

The V and J genes are TRBV19 and TRBJ1-6; a weak D match, TRBD1 (5 bases). V dropped 2 bases and J dropped 7 bases, with 15 bases sitting between them. The length of the CDR3 is 16 residues. Germline V gives CDR1 LNHDA, CDR2 SQIVND (reference sequence). DNA for the CDR3: TGTGCCAGTAGTATAACCGGGACTCCGGGGAATTCACCCCTCCACTTT. As protein: CASSITGTPGNSPLHF.

The V call is TRBV5-5, the J call TRBJ1-2, with D possibly matching TRBD1 (6 bases). V gave up 4 bases and J gave up 1 base, with 17 bases separating them. Germline V gene sequence: CDR1 SGHKS, CDR2 YYEKEE (reference sequence). CDR3 length equals 16 residues. CDR3 residues: CASSHLGGQGNYGYTF. The CDR3 DNA follows: TGTGCCAGCAGCCACCTCGGGGGGCAGGGTAACTATGGCTACACCTTC.

This chain uses TRBV19 with TRBJ1-6; 11 bases are a match to TRBD1. The CDR3 length is 16 residues. Germline loops: CDR1 LNHDA, CDR2 SQIVND (reference sequence). The junction had 6 bases not matched to a gene; V was cut back by 4 bases and J by 7 bases. CDR3 in amino acids: CASSTGTGGGNSPLHF. For the CDR3, the DNA is TGTGCCAGTAGTACCGGGACAGGGGGTGGGAATTCACCCCTCCACTTT.

The chain couples TRBV5-6 to TRBJ2-5, with D unclear. CDR1 SGHDT and CDR2 YYEEEE come from the germline V gene. Trimming removed 4 bases from V and 4 bases from J, with 14 bases in between. This CDR3 region has 14 residues. In DNA form, the CDR3 reads TGTGCCAGCAGCCTAATTTACACGGGAGAGACCCAGTACTTC. It encodes CASSLIYTGETQYF.

The chain uses TRBV5-1 and TRBJ2-7, with D maybe TRBD1 (5 bases). Germline CDR1 and CDR2: SGHRS and YFSETQ. The V end lost 6 bases, the J end lost 2 bases, and 12 bases lay between the germline ends. The CDR3 runs to 13 residues. CDR3 residues: CASNRQGAYEQYF. Written as DNA, the CDR3 is TGCGCCAGCAATCGGCAGGGCGCCTACGAGCAGTACTTC.